The next 17 T cell receptor beta chains were all read from a single sample in a study of CD8 T cells in ankylosing spondylitis. TCRdb analysed the 5' RACE reads with MiXCR anew, one entry per CDR3 protein. The table includes over 60,000 distinct CDR3 sequences, approximately 5.3% detected once. The specimen sequenced was blood, either unsorted or a sorted T cell fraction (not recorded which). Every receptor here comes from a male donor with ankylosing spondylitis or in good health (not recorded which).

At least ten counts were recorded for this clonotype. The chain uses TRBV3-1 and TRBJ2-7; TRBD2 matches at 7 bases. The V and J ends lost 4 bases and 5 bases, in that order; junction bases with no gene match: 11. This CDR3 is 15 amino acids long. CDR1 is LGHDT, CDR2 YNNKEL, per germline (reference sequence). CDR3 DNA sequence: TGTGCCAGCAGCCGTCCGACGGGAGGTAAGAACGAGCAGTACTTC. It yields the protein CASSRPTGGKNEQYF.

This clonotype was counted many times. V and J are TRBV30 and TRBJ1-2, with D perhaps TRBD1 (5 bases). The V end was cut by 2 bases, the J end by 4 bases, with 8 bases between. CDR3 length: 12 amino acids. Germline V gene sequence: CDR1 GTSNPN, CDR2 SVGIG (reference sequence). DNA for the CDR3: TGTGCCTGGAGTTCAGGGTTCTATGGCTACACCTTC. Amino acids: CAWSSGFYGYTF.

Ten or more counts support this clonotype. The chain uses TRBV28 and TRBJ2-5, with TRBD1 matching 7 bases. V trimming: 1 base; J trimming: 3 bases; junction bases outside the gene matches: 5. Germline-derived CDR1 and CDR2 are MDHEN and SYDVKM. CDR3 length: 15 residues. The CDR3 protein is CASSLSITGEETQYF. DNA for the CDR3: TGTGCCAGCAGTTTATCTATAACAGGGGAAGAGACCCAGTACTTC.

In its sample, this clonotype was seen many times. V and J are TRBV29-1 and TRBJ2-2, with D possibly matching TRBD2 (5 bases). Deletions cut 5 bases from V and 2 bases from J, with 15 bases between. CDR1 and CDR2 (germline): SQVTM, ANQGSEA. The CDR3 has 15 residues. CDR3 sequence reads: CSVPQSLGNTGELFF. The CDR3 coding sequence is TGCAGCGTTCCCCAGTCACTAGGTAACACCGGGGAGCTGTTTTTT.

This clonotype was picked up a small number of times. The chain joins TRBV28 to TRBJ2-2, with unresolved D. Looked up from germline, CDR1 is MDHEN and CDR2 is SYDVKM. CDR3 length equals 15 residues. V lost 3 bases to trimming and J lost 3 bases, with 11 bases between them. In nucleotides, the CDR3 is TGTGCCAGCAGTTTGGGTTACCGGGACACCGGGGAGCTGTTTTTT. Translated: CASSLGYRDTGELFF.

This clonotype showed up many times. The chain uses TRBV27 and TRBJ2-2, with TRBD1 matching over 9 bases. The CDR3 totals 15 residues. The V segment lost 5 bases and the J segment 5 bases; nucleotides outside the gene matches: 6. Per germline, CDR1 MNHEY and CDR2 SMNVEV (reference sequence). The CDR3 coding sequence is TGTGCCAGCAGTCCTCGGACAGGGGAGACCGGGGAGCTGTTTTTT. As protein: CASSPRTGETGELFF.

Ten or more counts support this clonotype. The V gene is TRBV15, the J gene TRBJ2-3; 14 bases line up with TRBD2. V lost 6 bases, J lost 5 bases, and 10 bases stayed unmatched. CDR1 and CDR2 (germline): LNHNV, YYDKDF (reference sequence). This CDR3 has 17 residues. CDR3 in DNA: TGTGCCACCAGGTGGACTAGCGGGGGGCCCTGGGGAGATACGCAGTATTTT. It is translated as CATRWTSGGPWGDTQYF.

This clonotype was detected ten times or more. The rearrangement joins TRBV20-1 to TRBJ1-2; 11 nucleotides match TRBD1. V dropped 5 bases and J dropped 6; count of bases not matched to a gene: 11. CDR1 is DFQATT, CDR2 SNEGSKA, per germline (reference sequence). The CDR3 loop spans 15 amino acids. The CDR3 sequence is CSARGQGGGLDGYTF. In nucleotides, the CDR3 is TGCAGTGCTCGGGGACAGGGGGGCGGACTTGATGGCTACACCTTC.

The chain recombines TRBV5-1 with TRBJ2-1; 8 bases map to TRBD1. Germline trimming cut 5 bases from V and 0 bases from J; bases unmatched to any gene: 4. Germline V gene sequence: CDR1 SGHRS, CDR2 YFSETQ. This CDR3 is 15 amino acids long. The chain's CDR3 is CASRLQGASYNEQFF. The CDR3 region has the DNA TGCGCCAGCAGACTCCAGGGGGCCTCCTACAATGAGCAGTTCTTC.

This clonotype was detected ten times or more. The V gene is TRBV20-1, the J gene TRBJ1-2, with no clear D. Per the germline V gene, CDR1 is DFQATT and CDR2 is SNEGSKA (reference sequence). Trimming took off 6 bases at V and 4 bases at J, with 12 bases between the two ends. This CDR3 has 12 residues. In DNA, the CDR3 is TGCAGTGCGCCGTCGGGAGTCTATGGCTACACCTTC. Protein sequence: CSAPSGVYGYTF.

This clonotype has more than one count but fewer than ten. This chain joins TRBV7-9 and TRBJ2-1, with TRBD1 identical over 8 bases. V gave up 2 bases and J gave up 7 bases; unmatched junction bases: 7. Germline V CDR1 and CDR2: SEHNR, FQNEAQ (reference sequence). CDR3 length equals 15 residues. DNA of the CDR3: TGTGCCAGCAGCTTATTGGCAGGGGGCCTAAATGAGCAGTTCTTC. Protein product: CASSLLAGGLNEQFF.

This clonotype came up many times. DNA for the CDR3: TGCGCCAGCAGCTTGGGAGGGGGCGCAGATACGCAGTATTTT. Amino acids: CASSLGGGADTQYF. This chain uses TRBV5-1 with TRBJ2-3; the match to TRBD1 covers 7 bases. Unmatched junction bases numbered 2, after V lost 0 bases and J lost 4 bases. Germline-derived CDR1 and CDR2 are SGHRS and YFSETQ. This CDR3 comprises 14 residues.

Many counts were recorded for this clonotype. The rearrangement joins TRBV28 to TRBJ2-7; TRBD1 agrees at 7 bases. V shed 5 bases and J 4 bases; nucleotides not matched to a gene: 5. Germline CDR1 and CDR2: MDHEN and SYDVKM. The CDR3 length is 13 residues. The CDR3 region has the DNA TGTGCCAGCAGTAACAGGGGTTCATACGAGCAGTACTTC. Amino acid sequence: CASSNRGSYEQYF.

This clonotype was observed many times. This rearrangement joins TRBV20-1 to TRBJ1-1; D gene uncertain. The CDR3 runs 15 residues. V lost 3 bases and J 5 bases, leaving 19 bases between the germline ends. In germline, CDR1 is DFQATT, CDR2 SNEGSKA (reference sequence). CDR3 region: CSASPEAAAGTEAFF. The CDR3 DNA reads as TGCAGTGCTAGCCCCGAGGCAGCTGCGGGAACTGAAGCTTTCTTT.

The chain employs TRBV20-1 and TRBJ2-1; TRBD2 aligns across 13 bases. CDR1 is DFQATT and CDR2 is SNEGSKA in the germline V gene (reference sequence). V gave up 0 bases and J gave up 15 bases; unmatched junction bases: 5. CDR3 length: 13 residues. The CDR3, as DNA: TGCAGTGCTAGAGAGAAGGGACTAGCGGGGACGTTCTTC. It specifies CSAREKGLAGTFF.

This clonotype has a count of ten or more. This rearrangement joins TRBV5-1 to TRBJ1-5; 9 nucleotides agree with TRBD1. The J segment lost 7 bases and the V segment lost 4 bases, leaving 9 bases of the junction unmatched. Germline-derived CDR1 and CDR2 are SGHRS and YFSETQ. The CDR3 extends over 15 amino acids. CDR3 sequence reads: CASSPGQGGGQPQHF. CDR3 nucleotide sequence: TGCGCCAGCAGCCCGGGACAGGGAGGGGGGCAGCCCCAGCATTTT.

This clonotype was counted many times. V gene TRBV4-1 combines with J gene TRBJ2-1; D might be TRBD1 (5 bases). Trimming took off 4 bases at V and 0 bases at J, with 16 bases between the two ends. Germline CDR1 reads MGHRA; CDR2 reads YSYEKL. This CDR3 is built from 17 residues. The CDR3 DNA reads as TGCGCCAGCAGCCGCCTCGACCAGGGCAGCTCCTACAATGAGCAGTTCTTC. Its protein product is CASSRLDQGSSYNEQFF.